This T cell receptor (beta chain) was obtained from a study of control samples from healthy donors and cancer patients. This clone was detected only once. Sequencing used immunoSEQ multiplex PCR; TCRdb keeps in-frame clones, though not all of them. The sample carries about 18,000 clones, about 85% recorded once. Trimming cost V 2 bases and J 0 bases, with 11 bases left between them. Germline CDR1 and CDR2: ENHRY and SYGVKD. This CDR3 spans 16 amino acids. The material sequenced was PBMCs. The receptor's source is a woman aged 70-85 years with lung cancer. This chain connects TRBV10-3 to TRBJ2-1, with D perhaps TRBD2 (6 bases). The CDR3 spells CAISEGGLSSYNEQFF. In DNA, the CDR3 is TGTGCCATCAGTGAGGGGGGACTGAGCTCCTACAATGAGCAGTTCTTC.